This TCR beta chain was recovered during a study of T cells expressing NK-cell markers. Per germline, CDR1 ENHRY and CDR2 SYGVKD. The CDR3 totals 12 residues. cDNA encoding TCR beta was synthesized via 5'RACE template switching incorporating UMIs. One entry per CDR3 protein, without DNA, is what TCRdb gives after re-calling the 5' RACE reads. The sample table sets out 150,000 to 180,000 distinct CDR3 sequences. The specimen sequenced was blood T cells: a sorted CD56 or NKG2C T cell subset, CD4+ or CD8+ T cells, or bulk PBMC T cells (not recorded which). This TCR was sampled from a woman aged 45-60 years in good health. The chain employs TRBV10-3 and TRBJ1-5. CDR3 residues: CAISDDNQPQHF.